The 9 T cell receptor beta chains presented below share a single source sample, sequenced in a study of blood T cells in healthy people across ages. Alongside a J-beta primer mix, a sample-barcoded 5' primer served in a second PCR lasting about 7 to 11 cycles. Using its own MiXCR run on the 5' RACE reads, TCRdb lists one record per CDR3 protein. The sample carries hundreds of thousands of distinct CDR3 sequences, less than 45% recorded once. The sequencing input was blood. The receptor set was obtained from a man older than 75 in good health.

This clonotype turned up a few times. As DNA, the CDR3 is TGTGCCAGCAGGACCCGCCCTCGCAACGAGCAGTACTTC. Amino acids: CASRTRPRNEQYF. The chain carries TRBV28 and TRBJ2-7; D remains ambiguous. Germline CDR1 reads MDHEN; CDR2 reads SYDVKM. The V end was cut by 6 bases, the J end by 5 bases, with 14 bases between. The CDR3 has 13 amino acids.

This clonotype appeared many times. This rearrangement joins TRBV7-9 to TRBJ1-6; TRBD1 is a possible D gene (6 bases). The germline V and J ends were trimmed by 1 base and 6 bases, with 10 bases remaining between them. CDR3 size: 15 residues. CDR1 is SEHNR and CDR2 is FQNEAQ in the germline V gene (reference sequence). The CDR3 loop reads CASSLVVDSNSPLHF. CDR3 nucleotide sequence: TGTGCCAGCAGCTTAGTTGTGGACAGTAATTCACCCCTCCACTTT.

The V gene is TRBV3-1, the J gene TRBJ1-1; 7 nucleotides match TRBD1. The V gene end was trimmed by 2 bases and the J gene end by 4 bases; junction bases not matched to a gene: 1. This CDR3 comprises 13 residues. The germline CDR1 and CDR2 sequences are LGHDT and YNNKEL (reference sequence). This CDR3 reads CASSQNRGTEAFF. The CDR3 region has the DNA TGTGCCAGCAGCCAAAACAGGGGCACTGAAGCTTTCTTT.

Ten or more counts support this clonotype. The chain uses TRBV5-1 and TRBJ2-7; 7 bases align to TRBD1. Germline V gene sequence: CDR1 SGHRS, CDR2 YFSETQ. J lost 3 bases, V lost 5 bases, and 8 bases had no gene match. This CDR3 has 14 amino acids. CDR3 region: CASSISGQSYEQYF. CDR3 bases: TGCGCCAGCAGTATCTCGGGACAGAGCTACGAGCAGTACTTC.

This clonotype was recorded a few times. This chain links TRBV3-1 with TRBJ2-3; no clear D. V dropped 1 base and J dropped 2 bases, with 10 bases sitting between them. This CDR3 is built from 15 residues. Germline V gives CDR1 LGHDT, CDR2 YNNKEL (reference sequence). The CDR3 DNA follows: TGTGCCAGCAGCCAAGGGGGTGGGTACACAGATACGCAGTATTTT. Residues: CASSQGGGYTDTQYF.

The chain uses TRBV11-2 and TRBJ2-5; D not resolved. Germline loops: CDR1 SGHAT, CDR2 FQNNGV. V lost 2 bases and J 6 bases, leaving 7 bases between the germline ends. CDR3 size: 12 residues. The CDR3 bases are TGTGCCAGCAGCTTAATTAGGCAGACCCAGTACTTC. Protein sequence: CASSLIRQTQYF.

This clonotype is a singleton in its sample. This rearrangement joins TRBV6-5 to TRBJ2-3; the D gene is possibly TRBD1 (5 bases). The length of the CDR3 is 14 residues. With 8 bases removed from V and 5 bases from J, the gap between germline ends came to 17 bases. From germline, CDR1 is MNHEY and CDR2 SVGAGI. CDR3 sequence reads: CASRPQRGKDTQYF. CDR3 nucleotide sequence: TGTGCCAGCCGACCCCAAAGGGGTAAAGATACGCAGTATTTT.

The V gene is TRBV27, the J gene TRBJ2-7; 10 bases align to TRBD1. Germline V gives CDR1 MNHEY, CDR2 SMNVEV (reference sequence). The CDR3 covers 17 residues. V dropped 8 bases and J dropped 5; count of bases not matched to a gene: 18. The CDR3 region is CASGSTPPGQGSHEQYF. The CDR3, as DNA: TGTGCCAGCGGTTCCACTCCCCCGGGACAGGGGAGCCACGAGCAGTACTTC.

This clonotype has a handful of counts. J is TRBJ2-1 and V is TRBV30; D gene ambiguous. Trimming left V 0 bases short and J 9 bases short, with 6 bases between. This CDR3 is built from 11 residues. Germline CDR1 is GTSNPN and CDR2 is SVGIG (reference sequence). CDR3 coding DNA: TGTGCCTGGAGTGTAATGCGTGAGCAGTTCTTC. Translated, it gives CAWSVMREQFF.